This T cell receptor beta chain emerged from a study of blood T cell repertoires in COVID-19. For the study at large: Sites in the United States, Italy and Spain provided acute and convalescent COVID-19 samples. T cells, B-cell-depleted T cells, or PBMCs supplied cDNA or gDNA.

Under the authors' procedure: The assay estimated nucleated cells by amplifying reference gene primers. Here immunoSEQ multiplex PCR was the method, and the copy in TCRdb shows in-frame clones only, minus some. V and J calls and clone size come straight from that table; D and trimming were deduced from the DNA. The profile shows roughly 240,000 clones, over 80% of them singletons. The source is a man aged 50 to 59 who had been exposed to COVID-19. Sequencing used PBMCs or T cells enriched from blood (not recorded which).

The DNA of the CDR3 is TGTGCCAGCAGTTACTCGTTATTGGAGACTGAAGCTTTCTTT. Its translation: CASSYSLLETEAFF. This chain connects TRBV6-5 to TRBJ1-1; no clear D. Germline V gene lookup returns CDR1 MNHEY and CDR2 SVGAGI. The CDR3 length is 14 residues. V lost 0 bases and J lost 5, with 10 bases in between.